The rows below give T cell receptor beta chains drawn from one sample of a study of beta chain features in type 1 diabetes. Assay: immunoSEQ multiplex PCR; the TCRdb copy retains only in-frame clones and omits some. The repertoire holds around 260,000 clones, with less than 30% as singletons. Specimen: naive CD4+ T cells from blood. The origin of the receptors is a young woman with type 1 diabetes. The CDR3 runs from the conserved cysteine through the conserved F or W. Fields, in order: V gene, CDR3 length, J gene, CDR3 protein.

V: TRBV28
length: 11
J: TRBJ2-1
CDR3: CASSWWREWFF

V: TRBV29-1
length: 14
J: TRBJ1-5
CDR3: CSVADRISNQPQHF

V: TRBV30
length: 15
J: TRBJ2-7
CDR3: CAWNPGLAASDEQYF

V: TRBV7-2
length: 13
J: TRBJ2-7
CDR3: CASSQHRGIGEYF

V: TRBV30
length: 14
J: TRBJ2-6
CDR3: CASGGPSGANVLTF

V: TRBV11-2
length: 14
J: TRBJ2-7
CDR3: CASSLGLKNYEQYF

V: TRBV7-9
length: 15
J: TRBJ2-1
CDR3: CASSFRLAGGSEQFF

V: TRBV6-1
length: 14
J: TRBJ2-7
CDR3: CASSEGGPGYEQYF

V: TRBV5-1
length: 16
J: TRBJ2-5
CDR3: CASSLILAGAQETQYF

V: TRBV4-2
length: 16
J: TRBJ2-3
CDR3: CASSQGASQQVDTQYF

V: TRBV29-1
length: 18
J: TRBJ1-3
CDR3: CSVEEMRCFRFSGNTIYF

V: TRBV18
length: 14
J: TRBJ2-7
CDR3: CASSPPDRAHEQYF